The rows below give T cell receptor beta chains drawn from one sample of a study of T cells after yellow fever vaccination. TCRdb re-called the 5' RACE reads through MiXCR, storing one row per CDR3 protein. Of around 300,000 distinct CDR3 sequences in the sample, under 15% are singletons; the top ten hold about 0.51%. The input for sequencing was CD4+ T cells sorted from PBMCs, taken 45 days after the yellow fever booster vaccination. These receptors came from a young man who received the YFV17D yellow fever vaccine. CDR3s include the opening cysteine and the closing phenylalanine or tryptophan. The D gene is left open where the match is weak. The size entry is marked missing in some rows and otherwise reads once, few, many or a size class.

D | J | length | size | V | CDR3 | DNA
TRBD2 | TRBJ2-1 | 16 | many | TRBV24-1 | CATSDLSGSSYNEQFF | TGTGCCACCAGTGATCTTAGCGGGAGCTCCTACAATGAGCAGTTCTTC
NA | TRBJ2-1 | 13 | few | TRBV5-1 | CASASGQIKEQFF | TGCGCCAGCGCCAGTGGACAGATTAAAGAGCAGTTCTTC
NA | TRBJ2-1 | 14 | NA | TRBV25-1 | CASRESGTYNEQFF | TGTGCCAGCAGGGAATCAGGGACCTACAATGAGCAGTTCTTC
TRBD1 | TRBJ2-3 | 13 | NA | TRBV27 | CASSLEGQTTQYF | TGTGCCAGCAGTTTAGAGGGACAGACTACGCAGTATTTT
NA | TRBJ2-7 | 14 | few | TRBV27 | CASSLYGDFYEQYF | TGTGCCAGCAGTTTATACGGAGATTTCTACGAGCAGTACTTC
TRBD2 | TRBJ2-1 | 18 | few | TRBV20-1 | CSARLGLAGGRTYNEQFF | TGCAGTGCTAGGCTTGGTCTAGCGGGAGGGAGGACCTACAATGAGCAGTTCTTC
NA | TRBJ2-7 | 14 | NA | TRBV20-1 | CSARDRDRPYEQYF | TGCAGTGCTAGAGACCGGGACCGCCCCTACGAGCAGTACTTC
NA | TRBJ1-6 | 13 | many | TRBV20-1 | CSARPTGNSPLHF | TGCAGTGCTAGACCTACAGGAAATTCACCCCTCCACTTT
NA | TRBJ2-1 | 16 | many | TRBV5-4 | CASSYQTPAPLNSQFF | TGTGCCAGCAGCTACCAGACCCCCGCACCGCTTAACTCCCAGTTCTTC
TRBD1 | TRBJ1-2 | 15 | few | TRBV4-2 | CASSQDGGQIYGYTF | TGTGCCAGCAGCCAAGATGGGGGACAGATCTATGGCTACACCTTC
TRBD2 | TRBJ2-1 | 13 | few | TRBV28 | CASRASGRSEQFF | TGTGCCAGCCGGGCTAGCGGGAGAAGTGAGCAGTTCTTC
TRBD2 | TRBJ2-1 | 13 | NA | TRBV28 | CASIAPGAGEQFF | TGTGCCAGCATTGCCCCGGGAGCGGGAGAGCAGTTCTTC
NA | TRBJ2-7 | 14 | NA | TRBV5-6 | CAMSPGGGSYEQYF | TGTGCCATGAGCCCCGGGGGCGGATCCTACGAGCAGTACTTC
NA | TRBJ2-7 | 14 | NA | TRBV20-1 | CSARGAESSYEQYF | TGCAGTGCTAGAGGGGCGGAAAGCTCCTACGAGCAGTACTTC
NA | TRBJ2-1 | 13 | NA | TRBV20-1 | CSATTLRENEQFF | TGCAGTGCTACCACCTTGCGGGAAAATGAGCAGTTCTTC
NA | TRBJ2-7 | 20 | few | TRBV6-2/TRBV6-3 | CASSYGGGFWGGQETYEQYF | TGTGCCAGCAGTTACGGAGGCGGGTTCTGGGGGGGACAGGAAACCTACGAGCAGTACTTC
TRBD1 | TRBJ2-1 | 15 | NA | TRBV7-8 | CASSPDRGRINEQFF | TGTGCCAGCAGCCCAGACAGGGGGCGCATTAATGAGCAGTTCTTC
NA | TRBJ2-1 | 11 | NA | TRBV20-1 | CSASAGGKQFF | TGCAGTGCTAGCGCAGGGGGGAAGCAGTTCTTC
NA | TRBJ1-6 | 18 | few | TRBV12-3/TRBV12-4 | CASSLALGTSSYNSPLHF | TGTGCCAGCAGTTTAGCGTTGGGGACAAGCTCCTATAATTCACCCCTCCACTTT
TRBD2 | TRBJ2-3 | 18 | few | TRBV7-8 | CASSPSGGRGKLTDTQYF | TGTGCCAGCAGCCCCTCGGGGGGGCGGGGAAAGCTCACAGATACGCAGTATTTT
NA | TRBJ2-7 | 16 | few | TRBV15 | CATSRDPGTPAYEQYF | TGTGCCACCAGCAGAGATCCTGGGACGCCGGCCTACGAGCAGTACTTC
TRBD1 | TRBJ1-2 | 13 | many | TRBV14 | CASSPTGDYGYTF | TGTGCCAGCAGCCCGACAGGGGACTATGGCTACACCTTC
TRBD2 | TRBJ2-2 | 17 | few | TRBV5-1 | CASSVSLASGYTGELFF | TGCGCCAGCAGCGTATCTCTGGCTAGCGGTTACACCGGGGAGCTGTTTTTT
NA | TRBJ2-2 | 13 | few | TRBV5-1 | CASETGRTGELFF | TGCGCCAGCGAAACGGGACGCACCGGGGAGCTGTTTTTT
TRBD1 | TRBJ2-5 | 18 | NA | TRBV12-5 | CASGLVADPTGYPETQYF | TGTGCTAGTGGTTTGGTAGCGGATCCGACAGGGTACCCCGAGACCCAGTACTTC
NA | TRBJ2-1 | 15 | NA | TRBV20-1 | CSARAGASRPIEQFF | TGCAGTGCTAGAGCAGGCGCTAGCAGGCCCATTGAGCAGTTCTTC
TRBD1 | TRBJ2-5 | 16 | NA | TRBV6-5 | CASSWGQGLPSETQYF | TGTGCCAGCAGTTGGGGACAGGGGTTGCCCTCAGAGACCCAGTACTTC
TRBD2 | TRBJ2-5 | 16 | many | TRBV12-3/TRBV12-4 | CASNPSGTSGLGTQYF | TGTGCCAGCAATCCATCAGGGACTAGCGGTCTCGGGACCCAGTACTTC
TRBD2 | TRBJ2-5 | 15 | few | TRBV7-2 | CASSPGSGRQETQYF | TGTGCCAGCAGCCCGGGCAGCGGGAGGCAAGAGACCCAGTACTTC
NA | TRBJ2-6 | 15 | many | TRBV5-1 | CASSPTASGANVLTF | TGCGCCAGCAGCCCAACAGCTTCTGGGGCCAACGTCCTGACTTTC
TRBD2 | TRBJ2-3 | 14 | NA | TRBV7-2 | CASSITSGRDTQYF | TGTGCCAGCAGCATTACTAGCGGGAGAGATACGCAGTATTTT
NA | TRBJ2-5 | 14 | NA | TRBV20-1 | CSARDPVGPPTQYF | TGCAGTGCTAGAGATCCGGTGGGGCCCCCGACCCAGTACTTC
TRBD2 | TRBJ2-2 | 16 | few | TRBV6-2/TRBV6-3 | CASRNGGRANTGELFF | TGTGCCAGCAGGAACGGCGGGAGGGCGAACACCGGGGAGCTGTTTTTT
NA | TRBJ1-4 | 14 | few | TRBV19 | CASRGGATNEKLFF | TGTGCCAGCCGCGGAGGGGCAACTAATGAAAAACTGTTTTTT
NA | TRBJ2-4 | 14 | NA | TRBV27 | CASSLVGGKNIQYF | TGTGCCAGCAGTTTAGTCGGGGGCAAAAACATTCAGTACTTC
NA | TRBJ2-5 | 15 | few | TRBV15 | CATSGNYRDQETQYF | TGTGCCACCAGCGGAAACTACAGGGACCAAGAGACCCAGTACTTC
NA | TRBJ2-7 | 14 | NA | TRBV12-3/TRBV12-4 | CASSLGGTFYEQYF | TGTGCCAGCAGTTTAGGAGGGACTTTTTACGAGCAGTACTTC
TRBD2 | TRBJ2-1 | 14 | few | TRBV20-1 | CSAAGLAGHNEQFF | TGCAGTGCTGCAGGACTAGCGGGTCACAATGAGCAGTTCTTC
TRBD1 | TRBJ2-7 | 15 | few | TRBV12-3/TRBV12-4 | CASSLDSGGALEQYF | TGTGCCAGCAGTTTAGATTCAGGGGGTGCTCTCGAGCAGTACTTC
NA | TRBJ2-1 | 13 | few | TRBV20-1 | CSATLGPYNEQFF | TGCAGTGCTACACTTGGACCGTACAATGAGCAGTTCTTC
NA | TRBJ2-3 | 12 | few | TRBV5-1 | CASSLGQATQYF | TGCGCCAGCAGCTTGGGACAAGCCACGCAGTATTTT
NA | TRBJ1-3 | 17 | many | TRBV20-1 | CSARDGGRPDSGNTIYF | TGCAGTGCTAGAGATGGCGGCAGGCCGGACTCTGGAAACACCATATATTTT
TRBD2 | TRBJ2-2 | 16 | few | TRBV5-1 | CASSTSLAGGHGELFF | TGCGCCAGCAGCACCTCACTAGCGGGAGGACACGGGGAGCTGTTTTTT
NA | TRBJ2-5 | 15 | few | TRBV4-3 | CASSQDFPDMGTQYF | TGCGCCAGCAGCCAAGATTTTCCGGACATGGGGACCCAGTACTTC
NA | TRBJ2-1 | 12 | NA | TRBV7-6 | CASSSREFEQFF | TGTGCCAGCAGCTCCCGGGAGTTTGAGCAGTTCTTC
NA | TRBJ2-1 | 15 | few | TRBV5-1 | CASSLGRIPYNEQFF | TGCGCCAGCAGCTTGGGGCGGATTCCTTACAATGAGCAGTTCTTC
NA | TRBJ2-7 | 12 | NA | TRBV10-3 | CATAQAGNEQYF | TGTGCCACCGCCCAGGCGGGAAACGAGCAGTACTTC
NA | TRBJ2-1 | 16 | few | TRBV7-9 | CASSLDQGFSDNEQFF | TGTGCCAGCAGCTTAGACCAGGGGTTTTCTGACAATGAGCAGTTCTTC
TRBD2 | TRBJ2-1 | 16 | few | TRBV11-3 | CASSLGGLDGLHEQFF | TGTGCCAGCAGCTTAGGGGGACTAGACGGCCTACATGAGCAGTTCTTC